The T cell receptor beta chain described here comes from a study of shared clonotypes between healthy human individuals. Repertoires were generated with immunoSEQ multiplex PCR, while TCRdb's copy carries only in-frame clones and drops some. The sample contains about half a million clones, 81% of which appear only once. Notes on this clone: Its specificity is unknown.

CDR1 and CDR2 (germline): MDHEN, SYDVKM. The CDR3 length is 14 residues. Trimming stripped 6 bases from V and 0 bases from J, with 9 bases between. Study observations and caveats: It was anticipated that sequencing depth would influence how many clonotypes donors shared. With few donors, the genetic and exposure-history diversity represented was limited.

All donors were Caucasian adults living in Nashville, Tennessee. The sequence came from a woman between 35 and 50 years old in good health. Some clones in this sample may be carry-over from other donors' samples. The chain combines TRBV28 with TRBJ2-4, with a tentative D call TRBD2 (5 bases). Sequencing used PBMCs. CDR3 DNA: TGTGCCAGCAGATCAGGACTAGCCAAAAACATTCAGTACTTC. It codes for CASRSGLAKNIQYF.